This T cell receptor (beta chain) was identified in a study of blood T cell repertoires in COVID-19. Study-level background: Acute-phase and convalescent COVID-19 samples originated in the United States, Italy and Spain.

Original data processing: Estimates of nucleated cell counts were drawn from the amplification of reference gene primers. The repertoire was sequenced with immunoSEQ multiplex PCR; TCRdb's copy has only in-frame clones and lacks some. Clonal size and the V and J genes are those of that table, whereas D and trimming came from the DNA. Of roughly 100,000 clones detected, 87% appear once; the ten largest clones hold around 3.3%. The CDR3 has 15 residues. V was clipped by 3 bases and J by 2 bases, with 13 bases between them. CDR1 and CDR2 (germline): SGHDN, FVKESK. The clonotype was recovered from a man aged 50 or older in a cohort sampled during active COVID-19. V is TRBV14 and J is TRBJ2-5; tentative D call: TRBD2 (6 bases). Sequenced: peripheral blood. CDR3 nucleotide sequence: TGTGCCAGCAGCCAGCTGGGACTCCAACAAGAGACCCAGTACTTC. Its translation is CASSQLGLQQETQYF.